The 3 T cell receptor beta chains below all came from one sample that was sequenced in a study of T cells in Graves' hyperthyroidism and ophthalmopathy. Amplified TCR beta CDR3 regions derived from RNA transcripts. TCR CDR3 underwent first-round RT-PCR with the HTBI primer set. TCRdb reprocessed the multiplex PCR reads with MiXCR, giving one entry per CDR3 protein. The sample shows almost 35,000 distinct CDR3 sequences, approximately 52% of them seen only once. Material for sequencing was blood. The source is a woman aged 40-49 years with Graves' ophthalmopathy.

The V gene is TRBV15, the J gene TRBJ2-7, with D perhaps matching TRBD1 or TRBD2 (9 bases each). Germline assignment: CDR1 LNHNV and CDR2 YYDKDF (reference sequence). V was pared by 3 bases and J by 4 bases, with 19 bases between. The CDR3 is 16 amino acids. The CDR3 DNA follows: TGTGCCACCAGCAGCGTAGCTAGCGGGACAGGGTACGAGCAGTACTTC. This codes for CATSSVASGTGYEQYF.

The table lists this clonotype with many counts. This clone may be a read error of a much larger clone one base away. The rearrangement uses TRBV7-2 and TRBJ1-4; 10 nucleotides match TRBD1. This CDR3 spans 14 amino acids. V shed 5 bases and J 7 bases; nucleotides not matched to a gene: 4. CDR1 SGHTA and CDR2 FQGNSA come from the germline V gene. As DNA, the CDR3 is TGTGCCAGCAGCACCGGGACAGGGGTTGAAAAACTGTTTTTT. Residues: CASSTGTGVEKLFF.

This clonotype was counted once. This may come from a read error, since a much larger clone is one base off. The V and J genes are TRBV27 and TRBJ1-4; D gene unclear. Deletions cut 11 bases from V and 5 bases from J, with 12 bases between. Germline V gene data show CDR1 as MNHEY and CDR2 as SMNVEV (reference sequence). The CDR3 consists of 12 residues. The CDR3 protein is CACRLGNEKLFF. CDR3 coding DNA: TGTGCCTGCCGTCTCGGGAATGAAAAACTGTTTTTT.